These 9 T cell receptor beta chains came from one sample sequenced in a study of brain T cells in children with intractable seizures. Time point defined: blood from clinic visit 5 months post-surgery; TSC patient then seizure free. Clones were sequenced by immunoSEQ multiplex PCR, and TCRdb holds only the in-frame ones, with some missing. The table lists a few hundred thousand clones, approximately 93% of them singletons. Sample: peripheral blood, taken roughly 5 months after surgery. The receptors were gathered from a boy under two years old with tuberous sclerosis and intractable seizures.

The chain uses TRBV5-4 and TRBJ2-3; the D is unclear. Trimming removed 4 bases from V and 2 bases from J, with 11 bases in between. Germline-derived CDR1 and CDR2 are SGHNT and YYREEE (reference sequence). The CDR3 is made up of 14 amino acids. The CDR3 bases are TGTGCCAGCAGCCGAATATCTAACACAGATACGCAGTATTTT. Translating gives CASSRISNTDTQYF. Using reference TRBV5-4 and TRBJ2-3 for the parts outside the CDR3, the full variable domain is ETGVTQSPTHLIKTRGQQVTLRCSSQSGHNTVSWYQQALGQGPQFIFQYYREEENGRGNFPPRFSGLQFPNYSSELNVNALELDDSALYLCASSRISNTDTQYFGPGTRLTVL.

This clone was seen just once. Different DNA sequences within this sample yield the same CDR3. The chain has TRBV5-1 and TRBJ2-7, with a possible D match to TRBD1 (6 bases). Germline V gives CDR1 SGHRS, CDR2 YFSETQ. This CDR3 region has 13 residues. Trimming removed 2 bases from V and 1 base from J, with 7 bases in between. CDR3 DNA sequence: TGCGCCAGCAGCTTACAGGGATCCTACGAGCAGTACTTC. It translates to CASSLQGSYEQYF.

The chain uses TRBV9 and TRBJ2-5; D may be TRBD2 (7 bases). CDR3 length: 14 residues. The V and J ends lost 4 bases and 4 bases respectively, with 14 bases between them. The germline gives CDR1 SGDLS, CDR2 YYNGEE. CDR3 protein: CASSSDRGAETQYF. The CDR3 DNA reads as TGTGCCAGCAGCTCAGATCGGGGGGCAGAGACCCAGTACTTC.

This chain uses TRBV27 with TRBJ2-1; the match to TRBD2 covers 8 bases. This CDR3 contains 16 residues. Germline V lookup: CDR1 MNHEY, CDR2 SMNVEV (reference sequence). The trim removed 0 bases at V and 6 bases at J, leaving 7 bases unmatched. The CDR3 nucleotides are TGTGCCAGCAGTTTATCGACGGGGGGGGCCTTCAATGAGCAGTTCTTC. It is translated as CASSLSTGGAFNEQFF.

This chain's CDR3 is CASSIRGLSYGYTF. The DNA for the CDR3 is TGTGCCAGTAGTATACGGGGTCTTAGCTATGGCTACACCTTC. The rearrangement uses TRBV19 and TRBJ1-2; D is undetermined. The V end lost 2 bases, the J end lost 4 bases, and 11 bases lay between the germline ends. This CDR3 is 14 amino acids long. Looked up from germline, CDR1 is LNHDA and CDR2 is SQIVND (reference sequence).

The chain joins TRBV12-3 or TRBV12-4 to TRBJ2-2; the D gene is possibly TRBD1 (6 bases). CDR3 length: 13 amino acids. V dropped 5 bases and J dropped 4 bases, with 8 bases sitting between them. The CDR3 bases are TGTGCCAGCAGTAAACAGGGCACCGGGGAGCTGTTTTTT. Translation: CASSKQGTGELFF.

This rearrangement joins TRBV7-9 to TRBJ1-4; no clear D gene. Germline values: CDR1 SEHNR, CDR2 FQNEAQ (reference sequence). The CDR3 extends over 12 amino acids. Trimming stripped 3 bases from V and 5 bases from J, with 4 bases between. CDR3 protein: CASSFGNEKLFF. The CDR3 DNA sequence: TGTGCCAGCAGCTTCGGGAATGAAAAACTGTTTTTT. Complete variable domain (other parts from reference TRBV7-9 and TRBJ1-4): DTGVSQNPRHKITKRGQNVTFRCDPISEHNRLYWYRQTLGQGPEFLTYFQNEAQLEKSRLLSDRFSAERPKGSFSTLEIQRTEQGDSAMYLCASSFGNEKLFFGSGTQLSVL.

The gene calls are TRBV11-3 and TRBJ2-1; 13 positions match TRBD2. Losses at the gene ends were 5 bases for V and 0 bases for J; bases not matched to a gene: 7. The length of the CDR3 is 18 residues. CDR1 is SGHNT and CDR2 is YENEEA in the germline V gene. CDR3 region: CASSRTSGRRSSYNEQFF. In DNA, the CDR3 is TGTGCCAGCAGCCGGACTAGCGGGAGACGAAGCTCCTACAATGAGCAGTTCTTC.

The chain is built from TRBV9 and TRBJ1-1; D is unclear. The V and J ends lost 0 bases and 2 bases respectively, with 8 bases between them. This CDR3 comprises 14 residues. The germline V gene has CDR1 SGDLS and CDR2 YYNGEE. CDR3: CASSVEAVNTEAFF. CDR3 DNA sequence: TGTGCCAGCAGCGTAGAAGCTGTAAACACTGAAGCTTTCTTT.